The 18 T cell receptor beta chains in this list originate from one sample, sequenced in a study of CD8+ T cells in alopecia areata. As the sequencing template, cDNA was produced by extracting RNA and reverse transcribing it. Profiled with immunoSEQ multiplex PCR; TCRdb holds only in-frame clones, not every one. The sample lists 150,000 to 200,000 clones; approximately 67% were seen once. Treatment described: oral pan-JAK inhibitor, 5-10 mg twice daily. Material: CD4+ T cells sorted from blood, obtained around week 50, from a patient treated with tofacitinib. These receptors came from a human donor with alopecia areata.

This clone was observed a handful of times. The V and J genes are TRBV30 and TRBJ1-6; 7 bases line up with TRBD1. The CDR3 covers 12 residues. After removal of 4 bases from V and 10 bases from J, the junction contained 4 bases not matched to a gene. Germline lookup yields CDR1 GTSNPN and CDR2 SVGIG (reference sequence). The CDR3 DNA sequence: TGTGCCTGGACCCAGGGGGGATCACCCCTCCACTTT. It translates to CAWTQGGSPLHF.

The V and J genes are TRBV20-1 and TRBJ2-7; perhaps TRBD2 as D (6 bases). The V end was cut by 6 bases, the J end by 6 bases, with 9 bases between. The CDR3 loop spans 10 amino acids. Germline V gene data show CDR1 as DFQATT and CDR2 as SNEGSKA (reference sequence). CDR3 sequence: CSAYSGEQYF. In nucleotides, the CDR3 is TGCAGTGCATATAGCGGCGAGCAGTACTTC.

The V gene is TRBV30, the J gene TRBJ2-3, with D unclear. The length of the CDR3 is 15 residues. Trimming cost V 2 bases and J 0 bases, with 12 bases left between them. Germline lookup yields CDR1 GTSNPN and CDR2 SVGIG (reference sequence). CDR3 loop: CAWSQSHLSTDTQYF. The DNA for the CDR3 is TGTGCCTGGAGTCAGTCGCACCTTAGCACAGATACGCAGTATTTT.

The genes are TRBV20-1 and TRBJ2-5; D not resolved. Trimming took off 6 bases at V and 4 bases at J, with 9 bases between the two ends. This CDR3 contains 11 residues. Germline V lookup: CDR1 DFQATT, CDR2 SNEGSKA (reference sequence). The DNA for the CDR3 is TGCAGTGCGTCTAGGACAGAGACCCAGTACTTC. Encoded protein: CSASRTETQYF.

This chain links TRBV5-1 with TRBJ2-3, with D possibly being TRBD1 (5 bases). Germline values: CDR1 SGHRS, CDR2 YFSETQ. The V end was cut by 0 bases, the J end by 10 bases, with 12 bases between. The CDR3 has 13 residues. CDR3 region: CASSLVQGGAQYF. The DNA of the CDR3 is TGCGCCAGCAGCTTGGTCCAGGGTGGGGCGCAGTATTTT.

The rearrangement links TRBV5-6 to TRBJ2-7; no clear D gene. Germline V CDR1 and CDR2: SGHDT, YYEEEE. The CDR3 is 13 residues long. Between the trimmed V and J ends, which lost 4 bases and 0 bases, there was a span of 8 bases. CDR3 residues: CASSVASSYEQYF. The DNA of the CDR3 is TGTGCCAGCAGCGTCGCAAGCTCCTACGAGCAGTACTTC. Using reference TRBV5-6 and TRBJ2-7 for the parts outside the CDR3, the full variable domain is DAGVTQSPTHLIKTRGQQVTLRCSPKSGHDTVSWYQQALGQGPQFIFQYYEEEERQRGNFPDRFSGHQFPNYSSELNVNALLLGDSALYLCASSVASSYEQYFGPGTRLTVT.

This rearrangement joins TRBV5-1 to TRBJ1-6, with 9 bases lining up with TRBD1. Unmatched junction bases numbered 4, after V lost 7 bases and J lost 5 bases. The CDR3 contains 14 residues. Germline assignment: CDR1 SGHRS and CDR2 YFSETQ. CDR3 loop: CASGRDRDNSPLHF. CDR3 sequence (DNA): TGCGCCAGCGGCCGGGACAGGGATAATTCACCCCTCCACTTT.

The chain employs TRBV9 and TRBJ2-2; 8 bases align to TRBD1. The CDR3 has 16 amino acids. With 2 bases clipped from V and 1 base from J, the junction kept 4 bases outside the gene matches. Germline CDR1 is SGDLS and CDR2 is YYNGEE. In DNA form, the CDR3 reads TGTGCCAGCAGCGTTTTCGGGACAGGGAACACCGGGGAGCTGTTTTTT. It codes for CASSVFGTGNTGELFF.

The CDR3 DNA reads as TGTGCCAGTGGGACAGGGATCTACGAGCAGTACTTC. Its translation: CASGTGIYEQYF. The chain has TRBV19 and TRBJ2-7; 9 positions agree with TRBD1. The CDR3 runs 12 residues. The germline V gene encodes CDR1 LNHDA and CDR2 SQIVND (reference sequence). V shed 8 bases and J 3 bases; nucleotides not matched to a gene: 2.

The chain has TRBV27 and TRBJ2-5; no clear D gene. The germline V gene has CDR1 MNHEY and CDR2 SMNVEV (reference sequence). CDR3 length: 13 residues. V lost 6 bases to trimming and J lost 3 bases, with 11 bases between them. CDR3 amino acids: CASRTTLKETQYF. CDR3 sequence (DNA): TGTGCCAGCAGAACAACCTTAAAAGAGACCCAGTACTTC.

This CDR3 reads CATSRDAQGSGYTF. CDR3 DNA sequence: TGTGCCACCAGCAGAGACGCCCAGGGGTCTGGCTACACCTTC. V is TRBV15 and J is TRBJ1-2, with D maybe TRBD1 (6 bases). Trimming stripped 0 bases from V and 7 bases from J, with 12 bases between. The CDR3 is 14 amino acids. Germline loops: CDR1 LNHNV, CDR2 YYDKDF (reference sequence).

A remark on this clone: Within the sample, other DNA sequences also encode this same CDR3. The chain couples TRBV30 to TRBJ1-1, with TRBD1 matching over 10 bases. Germline trimming cut 2 bases from V and 4 bases from J; bases unmatched to any gene: 4. This CDR3 spans 14 amino acids. Germline CDR1 and CDR2: GTSNPN and SVGIG (reference sequence). The CDR3 is CAWSTGQGGTEAFF. CDR3 bases: TGTGCCTGGAGTACTGGACAGGGGGGCACTGAAGCTTTCTTT.

This clone has more than one count but fewer than ten. The chain couples TRBV4-3 to TRBJ1-1; D is unclear. The V gene lost 1 base and the J gene lost 1 base, with 7 bases spanning the gap. This CDR3 comprises 14 residues. Germline loops: CDR1 LGHNA, CDR2 YSLEER. CDR3 nucleotide sequence: TGCGCCAGCAGCCAAGGTCGACAGAACACTGAAGCTTTCTTT. It specifies CASSQGRQNTEAFF.

The gene calls are TRBV13 and TRBJ2-7; 11 bases map to TRBD2. Germline loops: CDR1 PRHDT, CDR2 FYEKMQ (reference sequence). Germline trimming cut 5 bases from V and 3 bases from J; bases unmatched to any gene: 9. The CDR3 has 16 residues. The CDR3 coding sequence is TGTGCCAGCAGCACCACTAGCGGGGGTAAACGCTACGAGCAGTACTTC. Protein sequence: CASSTTSGGKRYEQYF.

This chain joins TRBV15 and TRBJ1-6; 9 nucleotides align to TRBD1. The V gene's germline CDR1 is LNHNV and CDR2 YYDKDF (reference sequence). The junction had 10 bases not matched to a gene; V was cut back by 0 bases and J by 7 bases. This CDR3 has 18 amino acids. CDR3 DNA: TGTGCCACCAGCAGAGACTACCCCACCGGGACAGGGAATTCACCCCTCCACTTT. Its protein product is CATSRDYPTGTGNSPLHF. Full variable domain (missing parts from reference TRBV15 and TRBJ1-6): DAMVIQNPRYQVTQFGKPVTLSCSQTLNHNVMYWYQQKSSQAPKLLFHYYDKDFNNEADTPDNFQSRRPNTSFCFLDIRSPGLGDTAMYLCATSRDYPTGTGNSPLHFGNGTRLTVT.

This clone was counted only a few times. This chain connects TRBV7-2 to TRBJ1-2; no firm D call. Germline V gene lookup returns CDR1 SGHTA and CDR2 FQGNSA. The CDR3 is made up of 13 amino acids. V dropped 3 bases and J dropped 3 bases, with 8 bases sitting between them. This chain's CDR3 is CASSLEVHYGYTF. As DNA, the CDR3 is TGTGCCAGCAGCTTGGAGGTGCACTATGGCTACACCTTC.

This clone appeared a single time. V and J are TRBV4-1 and TRBJ2-2; D perhaps matches TRBD1 (5 bases). Germline lookup yields CDR1 MGHRA and CDR2 YSYEKL. The V and J ends lost 4 bases and 5 bases respectively, with 14 bases between them. This CDR3 spans 15 amino acids. This CDR3 reads CASSPGRANTGELFF. The CDR3 DNA sequence: TGCGCCAGCAGCCCAGGCAGGGCAAATACCGGGGAGCTGTTTTTT.

The gene calls are TRBV18 and TRBJ1-1; TRBD1 agrees at 8 bases. There are 15 residues in the CDR3. The V gene's germline CDR1 is KGHSH and CDR2 LQKENI. After removal of 5 bases from V and 4 bases from J, the junction contained 9 bases not matched to a gene. CDR3 coding DNA: TGTGCCAGCTCAAAGAAGGACAGGGCTACCACTGAAGCTTTCTTT. Protein: CASSKKDRATTEAFF.